There are many counts of the clone carrying this T cell receptor (beta chain). The antigen remains unidentified. Germline-derived CDR1 and CDR2 are MDHEN and SYDVKM. V lost 6 bases and J lost 2, with 13 bases in between. CDR3 size: 14 residues. This entry is derived from a study of human T cells and chemical hapten exposure. About the study: Donors were sensitized with 2% DPC on the upper inner arm. Findings of the study overall: Those TCRs sitting above 1 in 1000 frequency stayed the same with DPC sensitization.

The time point here: pre-sensitization, week 0. Treatment described: therapeutic diphenylcyclopropenone sensitization with weekly scalp DPC. Individual cDNA molecules each carried unique molecular identifiers attached by the library. TCRdb processed the RACE reads anew with MiXCR; each CDR3 protein has one entry. The table shows approximately 370,000 distinct CDR3 sequences, with about 5% occurring only once. The sequence was obtained from a woman aged 18-30 years with alopecia areata. Some clones in this sample may be carry-over from other donors' samples. V and J are TRBV28 and TRBJ1-1; D unresolved. The sequenced sample was whole blood, obtained in connection with sensitization to the hapten diphenylcyclopropenone (DPC). DNA for the CDR3: TGTGCCAGCAGCTCGACTCAGCCAAACACTGAAGCTTTCTTT. It encodes CASSSTQPNTEAFF. The whole variable domain, filled in from reference TRBV28 and TRBJ1-1, reads DVKVTQSSRYLVKRTGEKVFLECVQDMDHENMFWYRQDPGLGLRLIYFSYDVKMKEKGDIPEGYSVSREKKERFSLILESASTNQTSMYLCASSSTQPNTEAFFGQGTRLTVV.